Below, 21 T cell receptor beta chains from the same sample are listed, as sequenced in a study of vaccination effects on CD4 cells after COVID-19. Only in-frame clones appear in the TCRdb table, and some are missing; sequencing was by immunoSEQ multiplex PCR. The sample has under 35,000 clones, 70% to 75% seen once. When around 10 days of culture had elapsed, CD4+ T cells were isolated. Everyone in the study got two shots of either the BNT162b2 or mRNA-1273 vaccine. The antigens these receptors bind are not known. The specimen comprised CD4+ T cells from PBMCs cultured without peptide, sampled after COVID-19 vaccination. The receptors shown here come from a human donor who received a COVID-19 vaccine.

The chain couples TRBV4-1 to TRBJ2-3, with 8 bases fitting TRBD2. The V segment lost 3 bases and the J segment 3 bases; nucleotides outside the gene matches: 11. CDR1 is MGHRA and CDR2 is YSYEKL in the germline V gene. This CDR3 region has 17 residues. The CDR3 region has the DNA TGCGCCAGCAGCCAGCCCTTTCGCGGGAGGAAAACAGATACGCAGTATTTT. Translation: CASSQPFRGRKTDTQYF.

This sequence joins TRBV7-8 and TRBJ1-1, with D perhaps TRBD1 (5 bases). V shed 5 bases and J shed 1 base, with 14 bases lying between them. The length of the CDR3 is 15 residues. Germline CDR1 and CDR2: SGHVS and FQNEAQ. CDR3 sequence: CASSRQGSTNTEAFF. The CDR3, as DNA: TGTGCCAGCAGCCGGCAGGGAAGTACGAACACTGAAGCTTTCTTT.

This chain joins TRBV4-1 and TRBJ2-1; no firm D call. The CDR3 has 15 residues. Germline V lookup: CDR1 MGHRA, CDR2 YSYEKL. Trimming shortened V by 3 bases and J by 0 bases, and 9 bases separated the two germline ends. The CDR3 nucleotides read TGCGCCAGCAGCCACGTAAGGAGCTCCTACAATGAGCAGTTCTTC. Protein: CASSHVRSSYNEQFF.

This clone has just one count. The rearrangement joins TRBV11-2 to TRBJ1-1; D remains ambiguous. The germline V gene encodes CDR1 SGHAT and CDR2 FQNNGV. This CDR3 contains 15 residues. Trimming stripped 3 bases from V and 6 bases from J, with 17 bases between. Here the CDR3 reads CASSFLRDQNSEAFF. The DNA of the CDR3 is TGTGCCAGCAGCTTCTTAAGGGATCAAAATTCTGAAGCTTTCTTT.

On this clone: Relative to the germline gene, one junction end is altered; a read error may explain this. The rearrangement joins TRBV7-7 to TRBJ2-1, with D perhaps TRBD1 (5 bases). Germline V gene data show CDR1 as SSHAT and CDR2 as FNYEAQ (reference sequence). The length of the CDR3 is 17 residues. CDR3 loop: CASSLAPLGASYNEQFF. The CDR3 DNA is TGTGCTAGCAGCTTAGCTCCCCTAGGGGCTAGCTACAATGAGCAGTTCTTC. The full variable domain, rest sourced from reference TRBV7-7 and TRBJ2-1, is GAGVSQSPRYKVTKRGQDVTLRCDPISSHATLYWYQQALGQGPEFLTYFNYEAQPDKSGLPSDRFSAERPEGSISTLTIQRTEQRDSAMYRCASSLAPLGASYNEQFFGPGTRLTVL.

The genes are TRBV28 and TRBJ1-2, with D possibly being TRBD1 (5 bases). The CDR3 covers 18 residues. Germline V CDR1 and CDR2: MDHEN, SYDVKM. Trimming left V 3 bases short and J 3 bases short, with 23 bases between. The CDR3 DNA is TGTGCCAGCAGTTTCCCCAGGGACTTCCTAAACCCTCACTATGGCTACACCTTC. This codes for CASSFPRDFLNPHYGYTF.

The chain's CDR3 is CASSQPTGSGTEAFF. The CDR3 DNA is TGTGCCAGCAGCCAACCGACAGGGAGCGGGACTGAAGCTTTCTTT. The chain combines TRBV28 with TRBJ1-1; TRBD1 aligns across 7 bases. The CDR3 is 15 residues long. V trimming: 6 bases; J trimming: 5 bases; junction bases outside the gene matches: 12. CDR1 and CDR2 (germline): MDHEN, SYDVKM.

The CDR3 here is CASSPTGWDYGYTF. The CDR3 DNA follows: TGTGCCAGTAGCCCGACAGGGTGGGACTATGGCTACACCTTC. This chain connects TRBV19 to TRBJ1-2, with TRBD1 matching over 7 bases. CDR3 length equals 14 residues. Losses at the gene ends were 6 bases for V and 3 bases for J; bases not matched to a gene: 7. Germline V lookup: CDR1 LNHDA, CDR2 SQIVND (reference sequence). Based on the CDR3 plus reference TRBV19 and TRBJ1-2, the full variable domain is DGGITQSPKYLFRKEGQNVTLSCEQNLNHDAMYWYRQDPGQGLRLIYYSQIVNDFQKGDIAEGYSVSREKKESFPLTVTSAQKNPTAFYLCASSPTGWDYGYTFGSGTRLTVV.

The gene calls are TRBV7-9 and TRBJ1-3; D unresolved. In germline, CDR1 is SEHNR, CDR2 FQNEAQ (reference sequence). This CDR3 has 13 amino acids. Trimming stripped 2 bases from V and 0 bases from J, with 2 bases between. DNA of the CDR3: TGTGCCAGCAGCTTAAGCTCTGGAAACACCATATATTTT. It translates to CASSLSSGNTIYF.

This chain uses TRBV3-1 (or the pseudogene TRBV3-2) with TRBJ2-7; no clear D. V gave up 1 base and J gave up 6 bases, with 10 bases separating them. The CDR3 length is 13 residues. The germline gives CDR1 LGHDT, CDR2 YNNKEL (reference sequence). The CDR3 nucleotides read TGTGCCAGCAGCCAAGTGTGGGGAACCGAGCAGTACTTC. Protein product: CASSQVWGTEQYF.

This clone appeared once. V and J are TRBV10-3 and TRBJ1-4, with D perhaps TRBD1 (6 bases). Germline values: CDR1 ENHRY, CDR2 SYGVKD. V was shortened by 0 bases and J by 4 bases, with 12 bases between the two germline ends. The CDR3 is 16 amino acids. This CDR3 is CAISESYTGSNEKLFF. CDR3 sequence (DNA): TGTGCCATCAGTGAGTCGTATACAGGGAGTAATGAAAAACTGTTTTTT.

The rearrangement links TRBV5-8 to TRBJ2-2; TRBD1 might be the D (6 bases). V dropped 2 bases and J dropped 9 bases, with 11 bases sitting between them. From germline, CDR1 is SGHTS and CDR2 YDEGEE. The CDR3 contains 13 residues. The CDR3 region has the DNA TGTGCCAGCAGCTTTTATGGGGGCAGGGAGCTGTTTTTT. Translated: CASSFYGGRELFF.

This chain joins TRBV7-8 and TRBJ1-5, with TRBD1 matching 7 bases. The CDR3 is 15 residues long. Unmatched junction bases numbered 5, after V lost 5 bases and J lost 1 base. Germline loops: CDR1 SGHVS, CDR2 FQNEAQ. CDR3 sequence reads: CASSVRGFSNQPQHF. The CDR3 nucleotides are TGTGCCAGCAGCGTCAGGGGGTTCAGCAATCAGCCCCAGCATTTT.

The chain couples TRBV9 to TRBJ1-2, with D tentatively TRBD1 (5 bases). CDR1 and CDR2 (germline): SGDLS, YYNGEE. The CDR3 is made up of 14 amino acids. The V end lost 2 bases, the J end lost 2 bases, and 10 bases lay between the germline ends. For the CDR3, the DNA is TGTGCCAGCAGCGTGGACACCCGAAACTATGGCTACACCTTC. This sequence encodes CASSVDTRNYGYTF.

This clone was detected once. The CDR3, as DNA: TGTGCCAGCAGTCGGACTAGCGGGAGAAGTACAGATACGCAGTATTTT. Translated, it gives CASSRTSGRSTDTQYF. The rearrangement links TRBV5-4 to TRBJ2-3; 13 bases agree with TRBD2. Germline-derived CDR1 and CDR2 are SGHNT and YYREEE (reference sequence). This CDR3 spans 16 amino acids. The trim removed 5 bases at V and 3 bases at J, leaving 6 bases unmatched.

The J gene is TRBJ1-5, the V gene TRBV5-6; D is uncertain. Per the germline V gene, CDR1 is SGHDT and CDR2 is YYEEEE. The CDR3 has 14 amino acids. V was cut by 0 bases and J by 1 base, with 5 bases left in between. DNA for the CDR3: TGTGCCAGCAGCTTGGGGCAAAGCAATCAGCCCCAGCATTTT. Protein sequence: CASSLGQSNQPQHF.

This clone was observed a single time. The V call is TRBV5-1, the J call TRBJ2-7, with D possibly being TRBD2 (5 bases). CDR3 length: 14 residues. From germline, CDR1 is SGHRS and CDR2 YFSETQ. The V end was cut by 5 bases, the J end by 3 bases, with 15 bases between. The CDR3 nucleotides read TGCGCCAGCAGGCGACGAGAGGGCAGCTACGAGCAGTACTTC. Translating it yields CASRRREGSYEQYF.

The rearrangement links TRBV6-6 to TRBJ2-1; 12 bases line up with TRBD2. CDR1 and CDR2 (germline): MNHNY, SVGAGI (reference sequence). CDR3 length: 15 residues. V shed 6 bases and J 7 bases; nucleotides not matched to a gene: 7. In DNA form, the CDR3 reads TGTGCCAGCAGACCCAGTACTAGCGGGAGGAATGAGCAGTTCTTC. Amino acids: CASRPSTSGRNEQFF.

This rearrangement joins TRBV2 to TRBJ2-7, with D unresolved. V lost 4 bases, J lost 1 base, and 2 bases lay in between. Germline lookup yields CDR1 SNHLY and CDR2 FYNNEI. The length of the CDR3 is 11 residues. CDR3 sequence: CASSASYEQYF. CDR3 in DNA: TGTGCCAGCAGTGCTTCCTACGAGCAGTACTTC.

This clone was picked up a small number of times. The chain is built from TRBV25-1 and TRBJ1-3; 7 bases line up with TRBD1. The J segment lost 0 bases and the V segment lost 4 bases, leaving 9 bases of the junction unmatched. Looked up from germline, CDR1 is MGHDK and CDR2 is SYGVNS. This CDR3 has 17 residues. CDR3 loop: CASSGYRDSFSGNTIYF. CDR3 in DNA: TGTGCCAGCAGTGGGTACCGGGACAGCTTCTCTGGAAACACCATATATTTT.

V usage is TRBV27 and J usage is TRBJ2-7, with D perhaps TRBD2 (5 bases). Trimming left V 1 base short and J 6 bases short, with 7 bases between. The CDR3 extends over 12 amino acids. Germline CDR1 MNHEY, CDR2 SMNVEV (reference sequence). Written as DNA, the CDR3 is TGTGCCAGCAGTTTATTACGGGGCGAGCAGTACTTC. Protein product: CASSLLRGEQYF.